The sequence of this T cell receptor beta chain was determined in a study of blood T cell repertoires in COVID-19. Study-level information: Acute and convalescent COVID-19 samples came from the United States, Italy and Spain. PBMCs, B-cell-depleted T cells, or T cells provided the cDNA or gDNA that made up the material.

This clone was picked up a small number of times. Original methodology: By means of reference gene primer amplification, nucleated cell counts were estimated. Data came from immunoSEQ multiplex PCR; TCRdb stores just in-frame clones and leaves some out. D and trimming come from the DNA, and the V and J calls and clone size come from that table. The table has some 120,000 clones, 80% seen once. Germline CDR1 reads LNHNV; CDR2 reads YYDKDF (reference sequence). Trimming removed 4 bases from V and 4 bases from J, with 7 bases in between. The CDR3 runs to 12 residues. The sequence came from a human donor in a cohort sampled during active COVID-19. The J gene is TRBJ1-2, the V gene TRBV15; D is undetermined. The sample taken for sequencing was peripheral blood. In DNA, the CDR3 is TGTGCCACCAGCATGGGCCCCTATGGCTACACCTTC. Amino acid sequence: CATSMGPYGYTF.